This record concerns one T cell receptor (beta chain) sequence. The antigen is undetermined. Primers included in the PCR were 60 Vbeta and 13 Jbeta primers. Profiled with immunoSEQ multiplex PCR; TCRdb holds only in-frame clones, not every one. The sample consists of 150,000 or so clones, approximately 80% of them appearing once. This specimen comes from a study of cytomegalovirus exposure and HLA in healthy donors. Each donor was healthy, and each was a bone marrow donor. Overall study findings and caveats: A later analysis reported that several of the most significant clusters appeared to be linked to common viral pathogens, among them Epstein-Barr virus. A later analysis found that most CMV-associated TCR beta chains appeared HLA-restricted.

The receptor was derived from a woman between 45 and 65 years old in good health and CMV-seropositive. The sample taken for sequencing was PBMCs.

CDR3 DNA: TGCAGCGTTGATACCCCAGGGGCCCCCTCCTACAATGAGCAGTTCTTC. It encodes CSVDTPGAPSYNEQFF. This chain links TRBV29-1 with TRBJ2-1; a weak D match, TRBD1 (6 bases). V lost 3 bases to trimming and J lost 0 bases, with 15 bases between them. CDR1 SQVTM and CDR2 ANQGSEA come from the germline V gene. CDR3 length: 16 amino acids.